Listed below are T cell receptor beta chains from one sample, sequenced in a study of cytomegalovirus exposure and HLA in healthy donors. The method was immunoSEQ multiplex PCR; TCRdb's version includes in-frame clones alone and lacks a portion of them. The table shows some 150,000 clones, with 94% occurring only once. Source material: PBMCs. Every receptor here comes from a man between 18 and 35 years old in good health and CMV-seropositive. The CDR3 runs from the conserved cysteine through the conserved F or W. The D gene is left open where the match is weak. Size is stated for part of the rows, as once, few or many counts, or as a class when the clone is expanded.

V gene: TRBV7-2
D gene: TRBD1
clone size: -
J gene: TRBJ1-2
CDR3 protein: CASSLGTGVDYGYTF
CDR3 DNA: TGTGCCAGCAGCTTAGGGACAGGGGTTGACTATGGCTACACCTTC

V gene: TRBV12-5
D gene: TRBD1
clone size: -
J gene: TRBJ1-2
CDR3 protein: CASGLGGFETGLLYGYTF
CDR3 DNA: TGTGCTAGTGGTTTGGGGGGGTTTGAGACAGGGCTACTCTATGGCTACACCTTC

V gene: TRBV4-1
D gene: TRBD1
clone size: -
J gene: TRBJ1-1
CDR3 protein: CASSSTGANTEAFF
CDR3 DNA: TGCGCCAGCAGCTCGACAGGGGCAAACACTGAAGCTTTCTTT

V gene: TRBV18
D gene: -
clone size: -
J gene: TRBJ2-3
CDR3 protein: CASSPELGPDTQYF
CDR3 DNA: TGTGCCAGCTCACCCGAACTAGGGCCAGATACGCAGTATTTT

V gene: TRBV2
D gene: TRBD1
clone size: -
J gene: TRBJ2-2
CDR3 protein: CASSRQGAGTGELFF
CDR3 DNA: TGTGCCAGCAGTCGACAGGGGGCGGGCACCGGGGAGCTGTTTTTT

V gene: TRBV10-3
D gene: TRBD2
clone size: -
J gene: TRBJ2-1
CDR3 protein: CAIRRLADSYNEQFF
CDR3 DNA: TGTGCCATCAGAAGACTAGCCGACTCCTACAATGAGCAGTTCTTC

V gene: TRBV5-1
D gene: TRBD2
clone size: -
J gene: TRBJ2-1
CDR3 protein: CASSLVREGHEQFF
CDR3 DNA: TGCGCCAGCAGCTTGGTGCGGGAGGGCCATGAGCAGTTCTTC

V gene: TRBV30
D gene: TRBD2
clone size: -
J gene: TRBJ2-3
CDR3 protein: CAWSTGTSGGTDTQYF
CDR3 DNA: TGTGCCTGGAGTACGGGGACTAGCGGTGGCACAGATACGCAGTATTTT

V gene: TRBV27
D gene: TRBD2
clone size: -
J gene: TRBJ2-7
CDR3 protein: CASSLGGRAPYEQYF
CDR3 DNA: TGTGCCAGCAGTTTGGGAGGGAGGGCCCCCTACGAGCAGTACTTC

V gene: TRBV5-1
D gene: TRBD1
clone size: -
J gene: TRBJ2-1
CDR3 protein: CASSLDRASSYNEQFF
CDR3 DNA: TGCGCCAGCAGCTTAGACAGGGCTTCATCCTACAATGAGCAGTTCTTC

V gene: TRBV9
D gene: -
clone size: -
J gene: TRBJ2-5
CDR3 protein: CASSVGAANQETQYF
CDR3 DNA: TGTGCCAGCAGCGTAGGAGCGGCTAATCAAGAGACCCAGTACTTC

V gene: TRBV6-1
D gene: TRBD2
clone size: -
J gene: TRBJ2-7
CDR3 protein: CASSRDYTDYEQYF
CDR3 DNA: TGTGCCAGCAGTCGGGACTATACAGACTACGAGCAGTACTTC

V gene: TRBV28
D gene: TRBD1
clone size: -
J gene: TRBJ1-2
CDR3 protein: CASSLRQGNGYTF
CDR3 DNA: TGTGCCAGCAGTTTAAGACAGGGGAATGGCTACACCTTC

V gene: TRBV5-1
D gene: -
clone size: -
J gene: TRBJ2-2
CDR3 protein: CASSLGPSNTGELFF
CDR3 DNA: TGCGCCAGCAGCTTGGGGCCCTCGAACACCGGGGAGCTGTTTTTT

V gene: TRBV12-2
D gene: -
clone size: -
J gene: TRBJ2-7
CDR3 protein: CASRLDVGGTPPHEQYF
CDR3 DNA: TGTGCAAGTCGCTTAGACGTTGGCGGGACTCCCCCTCACGAGCAGTACTTC

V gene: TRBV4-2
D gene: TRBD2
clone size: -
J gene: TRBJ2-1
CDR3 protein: CASSSSGSPYSYNEQFF
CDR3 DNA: TGTGCCAGCAGCTCCAGCGGGAGCCCCTACTCCTACAATGAGCAGTTCTTC

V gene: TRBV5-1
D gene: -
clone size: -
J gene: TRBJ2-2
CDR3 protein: CASSGGQNTGELFF
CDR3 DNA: TGCGCCAGCAGCGGGGGACAAAACACCGGGGAGCTGTTTTTT

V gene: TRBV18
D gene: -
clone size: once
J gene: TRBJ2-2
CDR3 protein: CASPPTGINTGELFF
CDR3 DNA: TGTGCCAGCCCTCCCACGGGGATAAACACCGGGGAGCTGTTTTTT

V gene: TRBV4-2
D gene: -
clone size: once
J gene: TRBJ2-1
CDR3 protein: CASSQGPSGYNEQFF
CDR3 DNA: TGTGCCAGCAGCCAAGGACCTAGTGGCTACAATGAGCAGTTCTTC

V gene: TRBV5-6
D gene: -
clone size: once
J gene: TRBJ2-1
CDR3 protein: CASSLWLYNEQFF
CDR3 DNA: TGTGCCAGCAGCTTGTGGCTGTACAATGAGCAGTTCTTC

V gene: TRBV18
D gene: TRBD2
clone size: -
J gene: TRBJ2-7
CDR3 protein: CASSQSGDPPYEQYF
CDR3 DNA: TGTGCCAGCTCACAAAGCGGGGACCCCCCCTACGAGCAGTACTTC

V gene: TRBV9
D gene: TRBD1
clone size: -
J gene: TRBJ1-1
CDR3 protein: CASSVVPGQGPGTEAFF
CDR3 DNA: TGTGCCAGCAGCGTTGTCCCGGGACAGGGGCCGGGCACTGAAGCTTTCTTT

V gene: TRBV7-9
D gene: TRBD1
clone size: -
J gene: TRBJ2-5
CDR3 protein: CASSLVAGGETQYF
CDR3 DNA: TGTGCCAGCAGCTTAGTAGCAGGGGGCGAGACCCAGTACTTC

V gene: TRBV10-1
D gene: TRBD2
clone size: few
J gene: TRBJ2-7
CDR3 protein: CASSDYRLAGALFYEQYF
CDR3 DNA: TGCGCCAGCAGTGACTATAGACTAGCGGGAGCACTTTTTTACGAGCAGTACTTC

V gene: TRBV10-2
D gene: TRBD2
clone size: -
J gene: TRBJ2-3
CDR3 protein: CASSELAGGVVDTQYF
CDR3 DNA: TGCGCCAGCAGTGAGTTGGCGGGAGGGGTGGTAGATACGCAGTATTTT

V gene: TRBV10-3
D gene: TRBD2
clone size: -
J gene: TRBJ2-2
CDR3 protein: CAISAGLANTGELFF
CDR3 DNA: TGTGCCATCAGTGCTGGACTAGCGAACACCGGGGAGCTGTTTTTT

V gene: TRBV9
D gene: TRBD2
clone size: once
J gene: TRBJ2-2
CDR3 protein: CASSGAGGPTGELFF
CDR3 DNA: TGTGCCAGCAGCGGGGCGGGAGGGCCGACCGGGGAGCTGTTTTTT

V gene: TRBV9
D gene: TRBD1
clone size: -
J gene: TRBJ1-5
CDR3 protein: CASSTGVNQPQHF
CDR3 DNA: TGTGCCAGCAGTACAGGGGTCAATCAGCCCCAGCATTTT

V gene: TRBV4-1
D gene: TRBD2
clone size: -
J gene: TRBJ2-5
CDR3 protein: CASSQLAGVIGETQYF
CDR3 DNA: TGCGCCAGCAGCCAACTAGCGGGAGTCATTGGGGAGACCCAGTACTTC

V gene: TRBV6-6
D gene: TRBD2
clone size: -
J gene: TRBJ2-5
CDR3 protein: CASTLAGGQSETQYF
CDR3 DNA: TGTGCCAGCACCTTAGCGGGAGGGCAGTCAGAGACCCAGTACTTC

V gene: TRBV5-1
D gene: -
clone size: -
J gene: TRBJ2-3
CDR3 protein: CASSFEGTDTQYF
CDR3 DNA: TGCGCCAGCAGCTTTGAGGGCACAGATACGCAGTATTTT

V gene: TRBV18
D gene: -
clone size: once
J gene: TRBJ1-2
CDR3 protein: CASSPRSPGNYGYTF
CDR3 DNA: TGTGCCAGCTCACCAAGAAGTCCAGGGAACTATGGCTACACCTTC

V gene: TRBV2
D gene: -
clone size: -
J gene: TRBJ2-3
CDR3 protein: CASSEAHEAQYF
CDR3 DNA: TGTGCCAGCAGTGAAGCGCACGAGGCGCAGTATTTT

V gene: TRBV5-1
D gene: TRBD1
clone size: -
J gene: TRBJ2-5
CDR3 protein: CASSSGTGKETQYF
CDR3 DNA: TGCGCCAGCAGCTCCGGGACAGGGAAAGAGACCCAGTACTTC

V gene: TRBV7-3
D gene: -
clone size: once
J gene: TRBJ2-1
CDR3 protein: CASSDMGTYNEQFF
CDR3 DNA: TGTGCCAGCAGCGACATGGGTACCTACAATGAGCAGTTCTTC

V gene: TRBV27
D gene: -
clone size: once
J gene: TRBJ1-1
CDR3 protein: CASSFTRNTEAFF
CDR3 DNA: TGTGCCAGCAGTTTCACAAGGAACACTGAAGCTTTCTTT